This T cell receptor (beta chain) was sequenced for a study of T cell responses to AZD1222 COVID-19 vaccine. CDR1 and CDR2 from the germline V gene are SGHNT and YENEEA. V was pared by 0 bases and J by 5 bases, with 11 bases between. The CDR3 contains 16 residues. The repertoire was sequenced with immunoSEQ multiplex PCR; TCRdb's copy has only in-frame clones and lacks some. The sample lists about 99,000 clones, about 89% occurring once. Specimen: peripheral blood, collected 28 days after the second dose of the MenACWY control vaccine. The clonotype was recovered from an adult who received the MenACWY meningococcal vaccine as a control. V gene TRBV11-3 combines with J gene TRBJ1-6; D is ambiguous. CDR3 region: CASSLEGRRNNSPLHF. The CDR3 region has the DNA TGTGCCAGCAGCTTAGAGGGCAGGAGAAATAATTCACCCCTCCACTTT. The full variable domain, with the rest looked up from reference TRBV11-3 and TRBJ1-6, is EAGVVQSPRYKIIEKKQPVAFWCNPISGHNTLYWYLQNLGQGPELLIRYENEEAVDDSQLPKDRFSAERLKGVDSTLKIQPAELGDSAVYLCASSLEGRRNNSPLHFGNGTRLTVT.